The 24 T cell receptor beta chains in this list originate from one sample, sequenced in a study of graft-versus-host responses after intestinal transplantation. The antigens these receptors bind are not known. Sequencing used immunoSEQ multiplex PCR; TCRdb keeps in-frame clones, though not all of them. The repertoire holds 70,000 to 100,000 clones, with roughly 91% as singletons. The source was unstimulated CD4+ T cells sorted from spleen or lymph node cells, collected before intestinal transplant. The receptors were gathered from a human donor who received an intestinal transplant.

This chain links TRBV19 with TRBJ1-2; D remains ambiguous. V was shortened by 1 base and J by 4 bases, with 7 bases between the two germline ends. The germline gives CDR1 LNHDA, CDR2 SQIVND (reference sequence). This CDR3 comprises 13 residues. In nucleotides, the CDR3 is TGTGCCAGTAGTATAGGATGGGCCTATGGCTACACCTTC. Its translation: CASSIGWAYGYTF.

The chain employs TRBV28 and TRBJ1-4; D gene ambiguous. The V end was cut by 6 bases, the J end by 6 bases, with 8 bases between. Germline V gene sequence: CDR1 MDHEN, CDR2 SYDVKM. The CDR3 loop spans 12 amino acids. CDR3 bases: TGTGCCAGCAGACAACGGGATGAAAAACTGTTTTTT. Translation: CASRQRDEKLFF.

The V and J genes are TRBV19 and TRBJ2-1; TRBD1 might be the D (5 bases). Trimming took off 6 bases at V and 2 bases at J, with 17 bases between the two ends. The germline V gene has CDR1 LNHDA and CDR2 SQIVND (reference sequence). The CDR3 spans 16 residues. CDR3 loop: CASSPRGGRAYNEQFF. DNA for the CDR3: TGTGCCAGTAGCCCAAGGGGCGGCAGGGCCTACAATGAGCAGTTCTTC.

This sequence joins TRBV5-5 and TRBJ1-2; the D gene is possibly TRBD1 (6 bases). Germline V gives CDR1 SGHKS, CDR2 YYEKEE (reference sequence). This CDR3 is built from 15 residues. Trimming pared 4 bases from V and 7 bases from J, leaving 20 bases between. CDR3: CASSTPVQGVGGYTF. Written as DNA, the CDR3 is TGTGCCAGCAGCACCCCCGTACAGGGAGTCGGTGGCTACACCTTC. Full variable domain (remainder filled in from reference TRBV5-5 and TRBJ1-2): DAGVTQSPTHLIKTRGQQVTLRCSPISGHKSVSWYQQVLGQGPQFIFQYYEKEERGRGNFPDRFSARQFPNYSSELNVNALLLGDSALYLCASSTPVQGVGGYTFGSGTRLTVV.

V gene TRBV5-1 combines with J gene TRBJ2-5, with 14 positions matching TRBD2. CDR3 size: 16 residues. The germline gives CDR1 SGHRS, CDR2 YFSETQ. V gave up 4 bases and J gave up 3 bases; unmatched junction bases: 5. The CDR3 here is CASSPQGLAGEETQYF. The DNA of the CDR3 is TGCGCCAGCAGCCCCCAGGGACTAGCGGGAGAAGAGACCCAGTACTTC.

This clone was picked up a small number of times. The chain has TRBV15 and TRBJ2-5; TRBD1 agrees at 9 bases. V trimming: 1 base; J trimming: 3 bases; junction bases outside the gene matches: 3. The CDR3 runs to 15 residues. Germline lookup yields CDR1 LNHNV and CDR2 YYDKDF (reference sequence). The CDR3 nucleotides read TGTGCCACCAGCAGAGGGGACAGGGTAGAAGAGACCCAGTACTTC. Amino acids: CATSRGDRVEETQYF.

The chain employs TRBV6-1 and TRBJ2-7; D gene unclear. CDR1 and CDR2 (germline): MNHNS, SASEGT. V shed 11 bases and J shed 9 bases, with 17 bases lying between them. This CDR3 spans 11 amino acids. CDR3 sequence reads: CAVKPRRGQYF. CDR3 DNA: TGTGCCGTCAAACCCAGAAGAGGGCAGTACTTC.

The genes are TRBV9 and TRBJ1-3; TRBD1 agrees at 7 bases. The V segment lost 0 bases and the J segment 8 bases; nucleotides outside the gene matches: 5. The CDR3 loop spans 14 amino acids. The V gene's germline CDR1 is SGDLS and CDR2 YYNGEE. CDR3: CASSVGQGGDTIYF. The CDR3 DNA is TGTGCCAGCAGCGTAGGACAGGGTGGCGACACCATATATTTT.

The chain couples TRBV27 to TRBJ1-4; 10 nucleotides align to TRBD1. Per the germline V gene, CDR1 is MNHEY and CDR2 is SMNVEV (reference sequence). The CDR3 runs to 15 residues. V was pared by 5 bases and J by 8 bases, with 8 bases of the junction left unmatched. In DNA, the CDR3 is TGTGCCAGCAGTGCCCGACAGGGGGCGCGGGAAAAACTGTTTTTT. Its translation is CASSARQGAREKLFF.

The J gene is TRBJ1-3, the V gene TRBV5-1, with 9 bases fitting TRBD1. The junction had 2 bases not matched to a gene; V was cut back by 4 bases and J by 3 bases. The CDR3 sequence is 14 residues long. Germline V gene data show CDR1 as SGHRS and CDR2 as YFSETQ. The CDR3 protein is CASSQGQGGNTIYF. In DNA, the CDR3 is TGCGCCAGCAGCCAGGGACAGGGTGGAAACACCATATATTTT.

V and J are TRBV10-3 and TRBJ1-5; TRBD1 agrees at 8 bases. The CDR3 is 14 amino acids. V gave up 6 bases and J gave up 7 bases; unmatched junction bases: 8. Germline V gene lookup returns CDR1 ENHRY and CDR2 SYGVKD. The CDR3 region is CAISGQGEGQPQHF. In DNA form, the CDR3 reads TGTGCCATCAGCGGACAGGGCGAGGGGCAGCCCCAGCATTTT.

CDR3 amino acids: CASSLGVGHNLYEQYF. Written as DNA, the CDR3 is TGCGCCAGCAGCTTGGGCGTGGGGCACAACCTCTACGAGCAGTACTTC. The chain couples TRBV5-1 to TRBJ2-7, with D possibly matching TRBD1 (5 bases). Germline CDR1 SGHRS, CDR2 YFSETQ. Deletions cut 0 bases from V and 3 bases from J, with 16 bases between. The CDR3 sequence is 16 residues long.

The gene calls are TRBV15 and TRBJ2-7; TRBD2 might be the D (6 bases). V lost 3 bases and J 0 bases, leaving 18 bases between the germline ends. The CDR3 loop spans 17 amino acids. Looked up from germline, CDR1 is LNHNV and CDR2 is YYDKDF (reference sequence). CDR3 in amino acids: CATSSGGGRKSSYEQYF. CDR3 bases: TGTGCCACCAGCAGCGGGGGAGGACGGAAAAGCTCCTACGAGCAGTACTTC.

The chain couples TRBV18 to TRBJ2-7, with 7 bases fitting TRBD1. The CDR3 runs 16 residues. CDR1 and CDR2 (germline): KGHSH, LQKENI. V trimming: 4 bases; J trimming: 1 base; junction bases outside the gene matches: 10. CDR3 nucleotides: TGTGCCAGCTCACTGATCTTTGGGACAGATTCCTACGAGCAGTACTTC. Residues: CASSLIFGTDSYEQYF.

The chain carries TRBV28 and TRBJ2-7; 7 positions match TRBD1. The CDR3 is made up of 14 amino acids. Germline V gene lookup returns CDR1 MDHEN and CDR2 SYDVKM. With 6 bases clipped from V and 2 bases from J, the junction kept 7 bases outside the gene matches. The CDR3, as DNA: TGTGCCAGCAGACCAACAGGGGAACCCTACGAGCAGTACTTC. Translating gives CASRPTGEPYEQYF.

Turning to this clone: One end of the junction fails to match germline, which may point to a read error. The V and J genes are TRBV15 and TRBJ1-2; TRBD1 matches at 9 bases. CDR3 size: 16 residues. Germline CDR1 is LNHNV and CDR2 is YYDKDF (reference sequence). This CDR3 is CATSGGGQGRNYGYIF. CDR3 nucleotide sequence: TGTGCCACCAGCGGGGGAGGACAGGGGCGGAACTATGGCTACATCTTC.

Written as DNA, the CDR3 is TGTGCCAGCAGTTCCCCCCCAGGACAGGGTCTCGGCAATCAGCCCCAGCATTTT. Amino acids: CASSSPPGQGLGNQPQHF. The gene calls are TRBV28 and TRBJ1-5; 8 bases are a match to TRBD1. With 4 bases clipped from V and 2 bases from J, the junction kept 13 bases outside the gene matches. CDR3 length equals 18 residues. Germline V gives CDR1 MDHEN, CDR2 SYDVKM. Filled out from reference TRBV28 and TRBJ1-5, the complete variable domain reads DVKVTQSSRYLVKRTGEKVFLECVQDMDHENMFWYRQDPGLGLRLIYFSYDVKMKEKGDIPEGYSVSREKKERFSLILESASTNQTSMYLCASSSPPGQGLGNQPQHFGDGTRLSIL.

The V call is TRBV27, the J call TRBJ2-3, with 9 bases fitting TRBD1. Germline V lookup: CDR1 MNHEY, CDR2 SMNVEV (reference sequence). The CDR3 covers 15 residues. Trimming removed 6 bases from V and 0 bases from J; junction bases left unmatched: 4. CDR3 in amino acids: CASRGQGISTDTQYF. The CDR3 coding sequence is TGTGCCAGCAGGGGACAGGGCATTAGCACAGATACGCAGTATTTT.

CDR3 DNA: TGTGCCAGCAGTACCAGACAGGGAAGAACTGAAGCTTTCTTT. It specifies CASSTRQGRTEAFF. The J gene is TRBJ1-1, the V gene TRBV2, with 7 bases aligning to TRBD1. CDR1 is SNHLY, CDR2 FYNNEI, per germline. The V and J ends lost 5 bases and 5 bases, in that order; junction bases with no gene match: 8. The CDR3 runs to 14 residues.

The chain links TRBV9 to TRBJ2-2; 8 nucleotides match TRBD1. This CDR3 is 16 amino acids long. Germline V gene data show CDR1 as SGDLS and CDR2 as YYNGEE. The trim removed 5 bases at V and 2 bases at J, leaving 8 bases unmatched. The CDR3 coding sequence is TGTGCCAGCAGTAAGACAGGGGTGGGAAACACCGGGGAGCTGTTTTTT. Translation gives CASSKTGVGNTGELFF.

This clone was seen a handful of times. The V call is TRBV5-1, the J call TRBJ1-3, with 7 nucleotides matching TRBD1. Per the germline V gene, CDR1 is SGHRS and CDR2 is YFSETQ. The V and J ends lost 4 bases and 2 bases, in that order; junction bases with no gene match: 3. CDR3 length: 14 residues. As DNA, the CDR3 is TGCGCCAGCAGCGGGGGGACAGCTGGAAACACCATATATTTT. Its protein is CASSGGTAGNTIYF. Full variable domain (outside the CDR3, taken from reference TRBV5-1 and TRBJ1-3): KAGVTQTPRYLIKTRGQQVTLSCSPISGHRSVSWYQQTPGQGLQFLFEYFSETQRNKGNFPGRFSGRQFSNSRSEMNVSTLELGDSALYLCASSGGTAGNTIYFGEGSWLTVV.

This clone was observed a single time. V is TRBV10-3 and J is TRBJ2-5, with D uncertain. V lost 4 bases, J lost 2 bases, and 11 bases lay in between. The germline CDR1 and CDR2 sequences are ENHRY and SYGVKD. The CDR3 has 14 residues. The CDR3 DNA is TGTGCCATCAGTGCCAGCAGGTCACAAGAGACCCAGTACTTC. Encoded protein: CAISASRSQETQYF.

CDR3 nucleotides: TGCGCCAGCAGGTCCGGCGGGATGAGTGAAAAACTGTTTTTT. Protein sequence: CASRSGGMSEKLFF. The chain is built from TRBV5-1 and TRBJ1-4; D gene uncertain. V lost 5 bases and J 7 bases, leaving 15 bases between the germline ends. Germline CDR1 is SGHRS and CDR2 is YFSETQ. CDR3 size: 14 residues.

The rearrangement uses TRBV29-1 and TRBJ1-2; no definite D call. Trimming removed 2 bases from V and 4 bases from J, with 11 bases in between. The CDR3 runs to 13 residues. CDR1 SQVTM and CDR2 ANQGSEA come from the germline V gene. CDR3 sequence (DNA): TGCAGCGTTGAACTTGCGGGGATCTATGGCTACACCTTC. Translating gives CSVELAGIYGYTF.